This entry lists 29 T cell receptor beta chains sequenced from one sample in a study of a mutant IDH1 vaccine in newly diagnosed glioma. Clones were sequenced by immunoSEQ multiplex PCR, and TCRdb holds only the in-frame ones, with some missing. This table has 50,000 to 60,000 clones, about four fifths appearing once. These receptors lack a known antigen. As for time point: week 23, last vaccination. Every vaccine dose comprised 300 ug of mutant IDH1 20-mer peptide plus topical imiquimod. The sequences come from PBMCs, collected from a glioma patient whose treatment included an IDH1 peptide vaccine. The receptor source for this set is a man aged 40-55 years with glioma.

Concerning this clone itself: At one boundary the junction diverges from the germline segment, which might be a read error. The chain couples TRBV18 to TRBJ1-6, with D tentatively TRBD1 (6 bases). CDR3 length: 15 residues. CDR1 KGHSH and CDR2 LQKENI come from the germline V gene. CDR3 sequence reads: CAGSPPIAGDSPLHF. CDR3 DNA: TGTGCCGGCTCACCACCCATAGCAGGGGATTCACCCCTCCACTTT.

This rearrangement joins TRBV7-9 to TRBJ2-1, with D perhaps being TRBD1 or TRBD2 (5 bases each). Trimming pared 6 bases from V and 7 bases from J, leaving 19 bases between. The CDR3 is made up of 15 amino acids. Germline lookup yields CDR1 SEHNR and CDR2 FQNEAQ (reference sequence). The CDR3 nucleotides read TGTGCCAGCAGGGACCTAGCAATAGGGACGAATGAGCAGTTCTTC. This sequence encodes CASRDLAIGTNEQFF.

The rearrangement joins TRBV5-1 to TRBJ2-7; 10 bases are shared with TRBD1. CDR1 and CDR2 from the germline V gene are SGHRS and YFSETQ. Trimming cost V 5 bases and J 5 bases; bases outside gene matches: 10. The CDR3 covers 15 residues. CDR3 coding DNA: TGCGCCAGCAGTACCGGGACAGGGGTTTTCCACGAGCAGTACTTC. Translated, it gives CASSTGTGVFHEQYF.

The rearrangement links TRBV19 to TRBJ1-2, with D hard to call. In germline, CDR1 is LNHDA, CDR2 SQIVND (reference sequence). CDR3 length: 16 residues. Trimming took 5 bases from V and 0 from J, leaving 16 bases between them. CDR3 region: CASSESGSTSNYGYTF. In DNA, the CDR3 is TGTGCCAGTAGTGAGTCAGGAAGCACCTCTAACTATGGCTACACCTTC.

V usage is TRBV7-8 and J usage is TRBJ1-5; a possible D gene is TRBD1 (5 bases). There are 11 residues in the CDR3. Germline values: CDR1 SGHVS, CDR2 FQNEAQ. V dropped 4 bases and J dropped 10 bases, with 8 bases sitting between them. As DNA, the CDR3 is TGTGCCAGCAGCTCGGGGGGTCCCCAGCATTTT. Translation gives CASSSGGPQHF.

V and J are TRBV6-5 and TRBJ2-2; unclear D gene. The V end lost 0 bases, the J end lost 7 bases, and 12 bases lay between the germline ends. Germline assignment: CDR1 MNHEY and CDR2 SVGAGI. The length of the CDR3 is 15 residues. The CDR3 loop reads CASSYSGLVHGELFF. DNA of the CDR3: TGTGCCAGCAGTTACTCGGGGTTAGTCCACGGGGAGCTGTTTTTT.

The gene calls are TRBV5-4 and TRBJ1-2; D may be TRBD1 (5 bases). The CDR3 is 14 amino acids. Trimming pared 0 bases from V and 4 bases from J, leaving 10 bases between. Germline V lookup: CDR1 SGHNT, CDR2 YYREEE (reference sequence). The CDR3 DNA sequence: TGTGCCAGCAGCTTGGGAGGGCAGGGCTATGGCTACACCTTC. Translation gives CASSLGGQGYGYTF.

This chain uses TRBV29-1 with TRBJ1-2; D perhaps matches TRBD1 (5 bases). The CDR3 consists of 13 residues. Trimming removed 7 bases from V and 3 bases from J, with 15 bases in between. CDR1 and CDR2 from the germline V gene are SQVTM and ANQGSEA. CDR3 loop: CSARSDIYYGYTF. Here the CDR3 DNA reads TGCAGCGCCCGTTCGGACATATACTATGGCTACACCTTC.

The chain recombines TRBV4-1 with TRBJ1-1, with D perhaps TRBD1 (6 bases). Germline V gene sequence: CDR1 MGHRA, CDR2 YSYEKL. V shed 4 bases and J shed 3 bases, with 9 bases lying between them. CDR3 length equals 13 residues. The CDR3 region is CASSRTEDTEAFF. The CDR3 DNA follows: TGCGCCAGCAGCCGGACAGAGGACACTGAAGCTTTCTTT.

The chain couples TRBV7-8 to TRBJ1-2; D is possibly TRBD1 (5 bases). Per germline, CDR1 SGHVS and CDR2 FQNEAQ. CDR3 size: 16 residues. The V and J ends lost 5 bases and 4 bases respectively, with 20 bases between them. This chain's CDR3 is CASSIGTVGGVYGYTF. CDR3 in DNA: TGTGCCAGCAGCATAGGGACGGTTGGGGGTGTCTATGGCTACACCTTC. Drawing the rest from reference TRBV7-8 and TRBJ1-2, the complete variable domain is GAGVSQSPRYKVAKRGQDVALRCDPISGHVSLFWYQQALGQGPEFLTYFQNEAQLDKSGLPSDRFFAERPEGSVSTLKIQRTQQEDSAVYLCASSIGTVGGVYGYTFGSGTRLTVV.

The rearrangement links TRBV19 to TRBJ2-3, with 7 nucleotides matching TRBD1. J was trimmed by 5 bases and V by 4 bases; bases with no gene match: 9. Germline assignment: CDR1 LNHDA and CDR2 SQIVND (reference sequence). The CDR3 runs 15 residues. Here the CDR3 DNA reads TGTGCCAGTAGTACCCCGACAGGGAAGGGAGATACGCAGTATTTT. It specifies CASSTPTGKGDTQYF.

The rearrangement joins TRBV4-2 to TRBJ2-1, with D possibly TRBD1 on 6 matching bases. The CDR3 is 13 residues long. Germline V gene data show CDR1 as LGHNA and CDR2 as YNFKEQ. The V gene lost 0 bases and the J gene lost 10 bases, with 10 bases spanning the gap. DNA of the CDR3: TGTGCCAGCAGCCAAGATGGGGGCACGGAGCAGTTCTTC. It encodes CASSQDGGTEQFF.

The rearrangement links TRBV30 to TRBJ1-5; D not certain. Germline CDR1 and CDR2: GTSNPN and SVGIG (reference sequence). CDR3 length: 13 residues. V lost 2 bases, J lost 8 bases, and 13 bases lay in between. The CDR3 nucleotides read TGTGCCTGGAGTTCCAGTGGGGTCGAGCCCCAGCATTTT. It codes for CAWSSSGVEPQHF.

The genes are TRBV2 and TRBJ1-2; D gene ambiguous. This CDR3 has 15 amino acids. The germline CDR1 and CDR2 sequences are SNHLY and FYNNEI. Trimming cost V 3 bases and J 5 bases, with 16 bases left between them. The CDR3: CASSEGGVEVYGYTF. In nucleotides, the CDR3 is TGTGCCAGCAGTGAGGGCGGAGTTGAGGTTTATGGCTACACCTTC.

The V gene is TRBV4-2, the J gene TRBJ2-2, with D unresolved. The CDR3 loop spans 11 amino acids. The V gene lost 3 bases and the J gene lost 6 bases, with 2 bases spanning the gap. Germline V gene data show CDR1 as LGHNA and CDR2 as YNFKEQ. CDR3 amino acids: CASSQAGELFF. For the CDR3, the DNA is TGTGCCAGCAGCCAGGCCGGGGAGCTGTTTTTT.

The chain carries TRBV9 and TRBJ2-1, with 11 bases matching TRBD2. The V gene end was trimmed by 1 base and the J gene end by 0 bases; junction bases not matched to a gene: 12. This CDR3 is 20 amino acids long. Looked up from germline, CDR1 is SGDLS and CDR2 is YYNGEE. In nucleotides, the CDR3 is TGTGCCAGCAGCGTATTGGATGGGACTAGCGGTGATTACTCCTACAATGAGCAGTTCTTC. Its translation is CASSVLDGTSGDYSYNEQFF.

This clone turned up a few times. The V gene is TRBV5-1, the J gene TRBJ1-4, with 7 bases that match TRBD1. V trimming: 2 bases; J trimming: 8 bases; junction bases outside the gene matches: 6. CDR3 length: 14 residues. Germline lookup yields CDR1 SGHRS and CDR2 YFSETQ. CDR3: CASSLQGLREKLFF. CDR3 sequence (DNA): TGCGCCAGCAGCTTACAGGGGCTTAGGGAAAAACTGTTTTTT. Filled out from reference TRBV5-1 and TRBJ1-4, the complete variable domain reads KAGVTQTPRYLIKTRGQQVTLSCSPISGHRSVSWYQQTPGQGLQFLFEYFSETQRNKGNFPGRFSGRQFSNSRSEMNVSTLELGDSALYLCASSLQGLREKLFFGSGTQLSVL.

DNA of the CDR3: TGCAGCGTTGAAGGGACATGGCCGAACACTGAAGCTTTCTTT. Protein product: CSVEGTWPNTEAFF. V usage is TRBV29-1 and J usage is TRBJ1-1, with a weak D call TRBD1 (5 bases). V was trimmed by 1 base and J by 1 base, leaving 10 bases between them. Germline V gives CDR1 SQVTM, CDR2 ANQGSEA. The length of the CDR3 is 14 residues.

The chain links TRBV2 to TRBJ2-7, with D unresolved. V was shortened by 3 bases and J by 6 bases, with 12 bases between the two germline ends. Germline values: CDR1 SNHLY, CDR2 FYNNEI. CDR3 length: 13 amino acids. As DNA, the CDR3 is TGTGCCAGCAGTGACGTGGGCCTGATCGAGCAGTACTTC. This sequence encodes CASSDVGLIEQYF.

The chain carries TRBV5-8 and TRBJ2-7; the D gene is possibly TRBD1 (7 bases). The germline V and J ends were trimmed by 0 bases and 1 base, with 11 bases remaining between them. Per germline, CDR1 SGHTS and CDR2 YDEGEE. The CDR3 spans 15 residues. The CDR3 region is CASSLGGTASYEQYF. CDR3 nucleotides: TGTGCCAGCAGCTTGGGCGGGACAGCTTCCTACGAGCAGTACTTC.

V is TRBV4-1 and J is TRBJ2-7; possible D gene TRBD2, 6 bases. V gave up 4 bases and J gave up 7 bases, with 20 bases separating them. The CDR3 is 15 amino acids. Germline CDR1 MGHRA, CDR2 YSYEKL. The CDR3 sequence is CASSPRGTGMWEQYF. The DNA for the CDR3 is TGCGCCAGCAGCCCTCGGGGGACTGGGATGTGGGAGCAGTACTTC.

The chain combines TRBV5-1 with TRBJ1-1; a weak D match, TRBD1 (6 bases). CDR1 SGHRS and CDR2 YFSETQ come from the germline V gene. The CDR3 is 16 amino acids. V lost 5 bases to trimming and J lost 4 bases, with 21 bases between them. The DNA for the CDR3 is TGCGCCAGCAGGTGGACAGCGGGAACATTGGGCACTGAAGCTTTCTTT. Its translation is CASRWTAGTLGTEAFF. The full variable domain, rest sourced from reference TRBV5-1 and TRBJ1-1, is KAGVTQTPRYLIKTRGQQVTLSCSPISGHRSVSWYQQTPGQGLQFLFEYFSETQRNKGNFPGRFSGRQFSNSRSEMNVSTLELGDSALYLCASRWTAGTLGTEAFFGQGTRLTVV.

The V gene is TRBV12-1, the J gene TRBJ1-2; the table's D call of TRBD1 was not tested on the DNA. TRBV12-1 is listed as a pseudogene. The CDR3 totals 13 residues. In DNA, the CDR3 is TGTGCCAGCAGCTCCGACAGGGTTTATGGCTACACCTTC. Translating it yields CASSSDRVYGYTF.

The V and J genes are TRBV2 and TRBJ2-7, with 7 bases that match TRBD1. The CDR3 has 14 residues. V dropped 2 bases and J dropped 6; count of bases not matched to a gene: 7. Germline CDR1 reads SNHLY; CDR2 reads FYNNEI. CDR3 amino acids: CASSERQGSSEQYF. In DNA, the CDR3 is TGTGCCAGCAGTGAACGACAGGGTAGTTCCGAGCAGTACTTC.

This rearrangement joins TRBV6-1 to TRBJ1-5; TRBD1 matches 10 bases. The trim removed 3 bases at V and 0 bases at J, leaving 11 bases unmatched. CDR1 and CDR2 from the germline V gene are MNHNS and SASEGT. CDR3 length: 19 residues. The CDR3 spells CASSDPPGTGAISNQPQHF. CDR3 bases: TGTGCCAGCAGTGATCCCCCCGGGACAGGGGCAATTAGCAATCAGCCCCAGCATTTT.

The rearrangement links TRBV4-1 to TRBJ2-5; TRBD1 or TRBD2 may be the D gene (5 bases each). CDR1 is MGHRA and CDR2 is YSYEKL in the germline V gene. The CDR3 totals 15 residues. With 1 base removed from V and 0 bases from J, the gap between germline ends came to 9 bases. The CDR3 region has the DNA TGCGCCAGCAGCCAAGGATGGGGGAACCAAGAGACCCAGTACTTC. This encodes CASSQGWGNQETQYF.

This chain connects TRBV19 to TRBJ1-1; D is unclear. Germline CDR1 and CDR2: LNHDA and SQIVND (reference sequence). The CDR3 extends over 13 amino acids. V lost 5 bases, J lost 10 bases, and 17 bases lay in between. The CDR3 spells CASSSLSGRGAFF. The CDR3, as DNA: TGTGCCAGTAGTTCCTTATCAGGTCGTGGAGCTTTCTTT.

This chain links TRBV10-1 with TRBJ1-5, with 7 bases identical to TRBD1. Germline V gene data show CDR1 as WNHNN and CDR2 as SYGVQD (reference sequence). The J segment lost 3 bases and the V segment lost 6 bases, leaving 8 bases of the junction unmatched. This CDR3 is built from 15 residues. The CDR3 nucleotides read TGCGCCAGCAGGAATATACAGGGGACCAATCAGCCCCAGCATTTT. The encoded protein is CASRNIQGTNQPQHF.

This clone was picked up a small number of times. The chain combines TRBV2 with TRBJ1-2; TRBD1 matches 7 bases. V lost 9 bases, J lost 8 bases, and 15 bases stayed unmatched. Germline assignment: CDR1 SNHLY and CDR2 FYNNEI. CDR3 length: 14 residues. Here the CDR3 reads CASRWDSRSPGYTF. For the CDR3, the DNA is TGTGCCAGTCGCTGGGACAGTCGGTCTCCCGGCTACACCTTC.